Presented here are 27 T cell receptor beta chains from one specimen sequenced in a study of human T cells and chemical hapten exposure. Noted time point: patch test 1, 2 weeks after DPC sensitization. Treatment specified: therapeutic diphenylcyclopropenone sensitization with weekly scalp DPC. Via MiXCR, TCRdb re-called the RACE reads, giving one row per CDR3 protein. The repertoire includes tens of thousands of distinct CDR3 sequences, more than 8% of them detected once, and roughly 3.3% sits in the top ten. Source: whole blood, taken in connection with sensitization to the hapten diphenylcyclopropenone (DPC). The receptors originated from a woman in her 40s with alopecia areata. Some clones in this sample may be carry-over from other donors' samples.

This clonotype was counted ten times or more. This rearrangement joins TRBV5-1 to TRBJ1-5; D might be TRBD1 (6 bases). V shed 4 bases and J shed 7 bases, with 15 bases lying between them. Germline lookup yields CDR1 SGHRS and CDR2 YFSETQ. The CDR3 totals 14 residues. CDR3 nucleotides: TGCGCCAGCAGCCCCGATACAGGGAACCAGCCCCAGCATTTT. Translation: CASSPDTGNQPQHF.

This clonotype has ten or more counts. The V and J genes are TRBV18 and TRBJ1-2, with D tentatively TRBD1 (6 bases). CDR3 length: 13 residues. From germline, CDR1 is KGHSH and CDR2 LQKENI. With 3 bases removed from V and 4 bases from J, the gap between germline ends came to 9 bases. The CDR3 protein is CASSPDRIYGYTF. In DNA, the CDR3 is TGTGCCAGCTCACCGGACAGAATCTATGGCTACACCTTC.

This clonotype was detected only a few times. The chain employs TRBV30 and TRBJ2-3; 7 nucleotides match TRBD2. The CDR3 runs to 14 residues. Germline trimming cut 4 bases from V and 0 bases from J; bases unmatched to any gene: 4. Germline V lookup: CDR1 GTSNPN, CDR2 SVGIG (reference sequence). CDR3 protein: CAWKERGSTDTQYF. DNA for the CDR3: TGTGCCTGGAAAGAGCGGGGTAGCACAGATACGCAGTATTTT.

The rearrangement links TRBV5-1 to TRBJ1-1; no clear D. The V and J ends lost 4 bases and 4 bases respectively, with 11 bases between them. Germline V lookup: CDR1 SGHRS, CDR2 YFSETQ. The CDR3 sequence is 13 residues long. The CDR3 region is CASSQDSSTEAFF. CDR3 DNA sequence: TGCGCCAGCAGCCAGGACTCCAGCACTGAAGCTTTCTTT.

This clonotype was detected once. The V and J genes are TRBV11-2 and TRBJ2-5; 10 nucleotides line up with TRBD2. The V and J ends lost 4 bases and 4 bases, in that order; junction bases with no gene match: 18. The CDR3 sequence is 19 residues long. From germline, CDR1 is SGHAT and CDR2 FQNNGV. DNA of the CDR3: TGTGCCAGCAGCTCTCAGTACGTGGTAGCGGGGGGCCCGCGAGAGACCCAGTACTTC. It codes for CASSSQYVVAGGPRETQYF.

This chain joins TRBV11-3 and TRBJ1-2; D gene unclear. The V and J ends lost 8 bases and 3 bases respectively, with 10 bases between them. The CDR3 has 12 residues. CDR1 is SGHNT, CDR2 YENEEA, per germline. The CDR3 DNA follows: TGTGCCAGCGCGGACCGAGACTATGGCTACACCTTC. It translates to CASADRDYGYTF.

This clonotype was counted many times. V gene TRBV5-1 combines with J gene TRBJ2-1; 8 bases are a match to TRBD2. The CDR3 sequence is 15 residues long. V gave up 6 bases and J gave up 3 bases; unmatched junction bases: 8. The germline V gene encodes CDR1 SGHRS and CDR2 YFSETQ. The CDR3 DNA sequence: TGCGCCAGCATACCCGGGGGGGCCCTCTACAATGAGCAGTTCTTC. Translating it yields CASIPGGALYNEQFF. Complete variable domain (other parts from reference TRBV5-1 and TRBJ2-1): KAGVTQTPRYLIKTRGQQVTLSCSPISGHRSVSWYQQTPGQGLQFLFEYFSETQRNKGNFPGRFSGRQFSNSRSEMNVSTLELGDSALYLCASIPGGALYNEQFFGPGTRLTVL.

Many counts were recorded for this clonotype. This chain uses TRBV4-3 with TRBJ2-1; 11 bases are shared with TRBD2. The CDR3 has 17 amino acids. V dropped 0 bases and J dropped 0; count of bases not matched to a gene: 1. Germline V CDR1 and CDR2: LGHNA, YSLEER. In DNA form, the CDR3 reads TGCGCCAGCAGCCAAGAGGGGACTAGCGGCTCCTACAATGAGCAGTTCTTC. Protein: CASSQEGTSGSYNEQFF.

This clonotype was counted many times. The V call is TRBV2, the J call TRBJ2-7; 11 bases are a match to TRBD1. The CDR3 covers 14 residues. Germline CDR1 reads SNHLY; CDR2 reads FYNNEI. The ends lost 10 bases at V and 1 base at J; junction bases unmatched: 6. CDR3: CATLRDRGSYEQYF. DNA of the CDR3: TGTGCCACTCTCCGGGACAGGGGGTCCTACGAGCAGTACTTC.

At least ten counts were recorded for this clonotype. The chain uses TRBV4-1 and TRBJ1-1, with D tentatively TRBD1 (6 bases). The germline V gene has CDR1 MGHRA and CDR2 YSYEKL. V lost 3 bases and J 6 bases, leaving 11 bases between the germline ends. The length of the CDR3 is 13 residues. DNA for the CDR3: TGCGCCAGCAGCCACCTGGACAGAGCTGAAGCTTTCTTT. Amino acid sequence: CASSHLDRAEAFF.

V usage is TRBV29-1 and J usage is TRBJ1-1; the D gene is possibly TRBD1 (5 bases). V was pared by 3 bases and J by 7 bases, with 21 bases between. CDR3 size: 15 residues. Per germline, CDR1 SQVTM and CDR2 ANQGSEA. CDR3 residues: CSVDRQDTAYLEAFF. DNA of the CDR3: TGCAGCGTTGACCGGCAGGACACAGCCTATCTTGAAGCTTTCTTT. Full variable domain (remainder filled in from reference TRBV29-1 and TRBJ1-1): SAVISQKPSRDICQRGTSLTIQCQVDSQVTMMFWYRQQPGQSLTLIATANQGSEATYESGFVIDKFPISRPNLTFSTLTVSNMSPEDSSIYLCSVDRQDTAYLEAFFGQGTRLTVV.

The J gene is TRBJ2-7, the V gene TRBV7-7; tentative D call: TRBD1 (5 bases). Germline CDR1 and CDR2: SSHAT and FNYEAQ (reference sequence). Trimming took 2 bases from V and 3 from J, leaving 8 bases between them. The length of the CDR3 is 13 residues. DNA of the CDR3: TGTGCCAGCAGCTTATTCCAGGGCTACGAGCAGTACTTC. It yields the protein CASSLFQGYEQYF.

There are many counts of this clonotype. The chain uses TRBV20-1 and TRBJ2-1; tentatively, D is TRBD1 (6 bases). Trimming shortened V by 5 bases and J by 6 bases, and 20 bases separated the two germline ends. This CDR3 contains 15 residues. The germline gives CDR1 DFQATT, CDR2 SNEGSKA (reference sequence). As DNA, the CDR3 is TGCAGTGCTCCCCCCCTGGGGGCAGGAGGCAATGAGCAGTTCTTC. It yields the protein CSAPPLGAGGNEQFF.

Many counts were recorded for this clonotype. The chain carries TRBV5-5 and TRBJ1-1, with 8 bases lining up with TRBD1. The CDR3 is 16 residues long. V lost 2 bases, J lost 0 bases, and 6 bases stayed unmatched. Germline V gene lookup returns CDR1 SGHKS and CDR2 YYEKEE (reference sequence). The CDR3, as DNA: TGTGCCAGCAGCTTTTCCCAGGGGGCCATGAACACTGAAGCTTTCTTT. Its protein is CASSFSQGAMNTEAFF.

The rearrangement links TRBV10-3 to TRBJ2-3; D remains unclear. Germline CDR1 reads ENHRY; CDR2 reads SYGVKD. V was cut by 0 bases and J by 0 bases, with 7 bases left in between. This CDR3 spans 15 amino acids. The CDR3 reads CAISESGVSTDTQYF. The CDR3 DNA is TGTGCCATCAGTGAGTCTGGAGTCAGCACAGATACGCAGTATTTT.

This clonotype was seen just once. This sequence joins TRBV12-3 or TRBV12-4 and TRBJ1-4, with D perhaps TRBD1 (6 bases). V lost 6 bases, J lost 4 bases, and 15 bases lay in between. The CDR3 covers 15 residues. CDR3 nucleotides: TGTGCCAGCAGAGTCATGACAGGCAATAATGAAAAACTGTTTTTT. The encoded protein is CASRVMTGNNEKLFF.

At least ten counts were recorded for this clonotype. The rearrangement joins TRBV6-6 to TRBJ2-2, with 9 bases identical to TRBD1. Trimming at V came to 2 bases and at J to 5 bases, leaving 3 bases not matched to a gene. This CDR3 spans 15 amino acids. The germline V gene encodes CDR1 MNHNY and CDR2 SVGAGI (reference sequence). CDR3 sequence (DNA): TGTGCCAGCAGTTACGGACAGGGGTGGACCGGGGAGCTGTTTTTT. Translating it yields CASSYGQGWTGELFF.

This clonotype was seen at least ten times. The chain recombines TRBV12-3 or TRBV12-4 with TRBJ1-2; D unclear. This CDR3 comprises 13 residues. The V end lost 5 bases, the J end lost 0 bases, and 7 bases lay between the germline ends. Written as DNA, the CDR3 is TGTGCCAGCAGTCTTCACGCTAACTATGGCTACACCTTC. Translated: CASSLHANYGYTF.

The chain employs TRBV2 and TRBJ1-3; D unresolved. CDR3 size: 14 residues. V was cut by 4 bases and J by 4 bases, with 11 bases left in between. Looked up from germline, CDR1 is SNHLY and CDR2 is FYNNEI. CDR3 protein: CASSAGSVGNTIYF. CDR3 bases: TGTGCCAGCAGTGCCGGGTCCGTGGGAAACACCATATATTTT.

This chain links TRBV19 with TRBJ2-2; D possibly corresponds to TRBD2 (5 bases). V lost 5 bases, J lost 6 bases, and 7 bases lay in between. Germline V gene sequence: CDR1 LNHDA, CDR2 SQIVND (reference sequence). The CDR3 covers 12 residues. CDR3 in DNA: TGTGCCAGTAGTCTGCGGGCCGGGGAGCTGTTTTTT. This codes for CASSLRAGELFF.

The V and J genes are TRBV18 and TRBJ1-2; D is unresolved. Germline CDR1 is KGHSH and CDR2 is LQKENI. The CDR3 is 14 amino acids. V was shortened by 0 bases and J by 4 bases, with 9 bases between the two germline ends. CDR3 protein: CASSPPAFPYGYTF. The CDR3 DNA reads TGTGCCAGCTCACCACCGGCCTTCCCCTATGGCTACACCTTC.

The chain uses TRBV4-3 and TRBJ2-5; 10 nucleotides align to TRBD1. Per the germline V gene, CDR1 is LGHNA and CDR2 is YSLEER. The CDR3 spans 16 residues. V lost 4 bases, J lost 3 bases, and 8 bases stayed unmatched. The CDR3 loop is CASSRSGQGLEETQYF. The CDR3 nucleotides read TGCGCCAGCAGCCGATCGGGACAGGGGTTGGAAGAGACCCAGTACTTC.

This clonotype occurred a few times. The chain combines TRBV20-1 with TRBJ2-3, with 12 bases matching TRBD2. The germline gives CDR1 DFQATT, CDR2 SNEGSKA (reference sequence). Trimming took 1 base from V and 8 from J; bases not matched to a gene: 13. The CDR3 loop spans 17 amino acids. The CDR3 bases are TGCAGTGCTAGAGCCGCTAGCGGGGGGGCTTTGAAGGGTACGCAGTATTTT. Translating gives CSARAASGGALKGTQYF.

This clonotype was observed a handful of times. The rearrangement uses TRBV4-2 and TRBJ2-2; 7 nucleotides agree with TRBD1. The V and J ends lost 4 bases and 2 bases, in that order; junction bases with no gene match: 4. The CDR3 extends over 15 amino acids. Germline CDR1 LGHNA, CDR2 YNFKEQ. CDR3 residues: CASSLGDRNTGELFF. In DNA, the CDR3 is TGTGCCAGCAGCCTGGGGGACAGAAACACCGGGGAGCTGTTTTTT.

This clonotype occurred a few times. The J gene is TRBJ2-7, the V gene TRBV5-1, with D tentatively TRBD1 or TRBD2 (5 bases each). The CDR3 contains 13 residues. With 4 bases removed from V and 2 bases from J, the gap between germline ends came to 10 bases. Germline CDR1 and CDR2: SGHRS and YFSETQ. The CDR3 is CASSRDLAYEQYF. The CDR3 nucleotides read TGCGCCAGCAGCAGGGACCTTGCCTACGAGCAGTACTTC.

This clonotype came up a few times. The V gene is TRBV5-1, the J gene TRBJ2-7; D is uncertain. Germline CDR1 and CDR2: SGHRS and YFSETQ. The CDR3 totals 14 residues. Trimming cost V 3 bases and J 4 bases, with 14 bases left between them. The CDR3, as DNA: TGCGCCAGCAGCTCCGGATCGGGCCCATACGAGCAGTACTTC. Amino acid sequence: CASSSGSGPYEQYF.

The chain combines TRBV5-4 with TRBJ2-3; a possible D gene is TRBD1 (5 bases). V gave up 2 bases and J gave up 5 bases, with 12 bases separating them. Germline CDR1 SGHNT, CDR2 YYREEE (reference sequence). There are 14 residues in the CDR3. CDR3 residues: CASSFVDQGDTQYF. The CDR3 nucleotides read TGTGCCAGCAGCTTTGTGGATCAGGGAGATACGCAGTATTTT.